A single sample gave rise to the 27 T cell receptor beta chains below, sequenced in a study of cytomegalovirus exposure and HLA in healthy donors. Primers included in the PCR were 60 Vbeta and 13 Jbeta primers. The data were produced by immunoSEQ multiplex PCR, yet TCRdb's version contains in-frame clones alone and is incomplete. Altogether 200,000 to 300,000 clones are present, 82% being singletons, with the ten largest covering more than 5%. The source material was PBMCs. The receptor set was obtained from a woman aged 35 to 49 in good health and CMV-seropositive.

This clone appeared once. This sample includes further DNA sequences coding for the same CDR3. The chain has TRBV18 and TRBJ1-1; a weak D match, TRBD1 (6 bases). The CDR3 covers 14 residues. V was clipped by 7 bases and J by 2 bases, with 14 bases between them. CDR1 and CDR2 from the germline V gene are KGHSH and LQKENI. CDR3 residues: CASYGQRINTEAFF. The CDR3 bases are TGTGCCAGCTACGGACAGCGGATTAACACTGAAGCTTTCTTT. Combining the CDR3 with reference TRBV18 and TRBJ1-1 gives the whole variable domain NAGVMQNPRHLVRRRGQEARLRCSPMKGHSHVYWYRQLPEEGLKFMVYLQKENIIDESGMPKERFSAEFPKEGPSILRIQQVVRGDSAAYFCASYGQRINTEAFFGQGTRLTVV.

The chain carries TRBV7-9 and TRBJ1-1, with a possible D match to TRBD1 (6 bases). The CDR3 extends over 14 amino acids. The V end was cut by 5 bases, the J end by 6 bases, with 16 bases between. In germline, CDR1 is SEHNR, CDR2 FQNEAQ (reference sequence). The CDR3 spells CASSQKGGRAEAFF. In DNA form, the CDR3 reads TGTGCCAGCAGCCAAAAAGGGGGTAGGGCTGAAGCTTTCTTT.

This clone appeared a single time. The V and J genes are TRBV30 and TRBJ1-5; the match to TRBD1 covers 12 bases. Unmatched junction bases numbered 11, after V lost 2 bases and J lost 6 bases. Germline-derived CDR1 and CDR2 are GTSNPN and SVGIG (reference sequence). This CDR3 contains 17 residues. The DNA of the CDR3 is TGTGCCTGGAGTTCGGGACAGGGGGCCCCGGCTCGTCAGCCCCAGCATTTT. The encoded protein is CAWSSGQGAPARQPQHF.

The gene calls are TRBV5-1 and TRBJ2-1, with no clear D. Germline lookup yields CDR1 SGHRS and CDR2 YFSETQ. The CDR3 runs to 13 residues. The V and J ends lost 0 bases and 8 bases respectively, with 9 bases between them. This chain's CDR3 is CASSLGSGDEQFF. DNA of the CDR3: TGCGCCAGCAGCTTGGGTTCAGGCGATGAGCAGTTCTTC.

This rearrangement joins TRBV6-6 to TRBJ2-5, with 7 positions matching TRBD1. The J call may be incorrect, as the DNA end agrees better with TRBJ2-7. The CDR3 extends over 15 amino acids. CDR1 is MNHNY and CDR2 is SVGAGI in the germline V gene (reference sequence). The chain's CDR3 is CASSYSRQGSYEQYF. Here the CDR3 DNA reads TGTGCCAGCAGTTACTCGCGACAGGGCTCCTACGAGCAGTACTTC.

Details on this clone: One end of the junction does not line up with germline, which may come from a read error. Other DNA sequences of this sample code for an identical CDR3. DNA for the CDR3: TGTGCCAGCAGAATTTCCGGGACTAGAACAGATACGCAATATTTT. Translating gives CASRISGTRTDTQYF. This chain links TRBV2 with TRBJ2-3; 8 bases agree with TRBD2. CDR3 length: 15 residues. CDR1 SNHLY and CDR2 FYNNEI come from the germline V gene. The full variable domain, rest sourced from reference TRBV2 and TRBJ2-3, is EPEVTQTPSHQVTQMGQEVILRCVPISNHLYFYWYRQILGQKVEFLVSFYNNEISEKSEIFDDQFSVERPDGSNFTLKIRSTKLEDSAMYFCASRISGTRTDTQYFGPGTRLTVL.

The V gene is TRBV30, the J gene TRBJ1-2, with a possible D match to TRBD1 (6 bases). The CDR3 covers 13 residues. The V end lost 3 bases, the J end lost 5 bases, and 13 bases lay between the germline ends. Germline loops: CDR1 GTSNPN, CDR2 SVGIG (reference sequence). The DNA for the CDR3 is TGTGCCTGGAGAAAACAGGGAAGTTATGGCTACACCTTC. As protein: CAWRKQGSYGYTF.

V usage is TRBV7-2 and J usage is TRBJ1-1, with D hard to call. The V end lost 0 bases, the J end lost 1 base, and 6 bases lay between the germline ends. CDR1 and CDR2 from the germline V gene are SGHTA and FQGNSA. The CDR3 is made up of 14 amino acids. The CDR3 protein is CASSLAAENTEAFF. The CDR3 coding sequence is TGTGCCAGCAGCTTAGCGGCAGAGAACACTGAAGCTTTCTTT.

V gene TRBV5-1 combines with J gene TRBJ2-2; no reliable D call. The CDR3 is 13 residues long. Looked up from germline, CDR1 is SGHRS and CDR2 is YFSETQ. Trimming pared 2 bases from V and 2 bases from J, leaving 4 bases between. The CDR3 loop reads CASSLHNTGELFF. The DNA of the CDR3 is TGCGCCAGCAGCTTACATAACACCGGGGAGCTGTTTTTT.

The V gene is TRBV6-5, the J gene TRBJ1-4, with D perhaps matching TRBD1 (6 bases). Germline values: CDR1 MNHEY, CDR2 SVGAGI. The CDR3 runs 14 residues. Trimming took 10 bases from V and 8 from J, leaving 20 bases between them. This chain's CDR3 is CATHRGGAGEKLFF. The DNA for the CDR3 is TGTGCCACGCATCGGGGGGGCGCGGGAGAAAAACTGTTTTTT.

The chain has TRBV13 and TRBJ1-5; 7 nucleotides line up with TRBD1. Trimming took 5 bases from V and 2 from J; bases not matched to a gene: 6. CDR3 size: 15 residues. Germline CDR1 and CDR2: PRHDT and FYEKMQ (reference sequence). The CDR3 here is CASSITGEGNQPQHF. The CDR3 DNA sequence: TGTGCCAGCAGCATAACAGGGGAGGGCAATCAGCCCCAGCATTTT.

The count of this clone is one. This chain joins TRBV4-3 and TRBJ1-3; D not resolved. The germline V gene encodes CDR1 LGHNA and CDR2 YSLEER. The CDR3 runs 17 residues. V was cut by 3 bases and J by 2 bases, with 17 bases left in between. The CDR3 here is CASSHQERPTAGNTIYF. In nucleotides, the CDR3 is TGCGCCAGCAGCCATCAAGAGAGGCCTACCGCTGGAAACACCATATATTTT.

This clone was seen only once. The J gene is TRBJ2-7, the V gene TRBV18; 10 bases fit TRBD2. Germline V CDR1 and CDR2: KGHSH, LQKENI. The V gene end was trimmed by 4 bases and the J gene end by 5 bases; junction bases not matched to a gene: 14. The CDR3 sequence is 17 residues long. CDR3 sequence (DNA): TGTGCCAGCTCACGTAATCCTAGCGGGAGTTTCCTACACGAGCAGTACTTC. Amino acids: CASSRNPSGSFLHEQYF.

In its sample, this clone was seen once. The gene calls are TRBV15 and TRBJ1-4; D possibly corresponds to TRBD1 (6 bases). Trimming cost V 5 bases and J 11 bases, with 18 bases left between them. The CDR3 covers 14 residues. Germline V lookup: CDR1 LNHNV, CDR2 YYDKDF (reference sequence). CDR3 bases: TGTGCCACCAGCGGGGGACAAAGTCGTTCGAAACTGTTTTTT. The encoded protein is CATSGGQSRSKLFF.

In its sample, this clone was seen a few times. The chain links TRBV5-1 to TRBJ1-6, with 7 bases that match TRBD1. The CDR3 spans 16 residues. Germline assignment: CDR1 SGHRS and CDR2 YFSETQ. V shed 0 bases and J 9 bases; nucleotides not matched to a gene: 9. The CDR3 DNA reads TGCGCCAGCAGCTTGGTAGGACAGGTGGTGGGTTCACCCCTCCACTTT. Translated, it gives CASSLVGQVVGSPLHF.

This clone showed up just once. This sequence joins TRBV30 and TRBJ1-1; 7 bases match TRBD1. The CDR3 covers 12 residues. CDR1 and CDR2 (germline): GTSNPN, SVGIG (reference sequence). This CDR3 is CASDRIYTEAFF. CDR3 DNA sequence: TGTGCTTCGGACAGGATCTACACTGAAGCTTTCTTT.

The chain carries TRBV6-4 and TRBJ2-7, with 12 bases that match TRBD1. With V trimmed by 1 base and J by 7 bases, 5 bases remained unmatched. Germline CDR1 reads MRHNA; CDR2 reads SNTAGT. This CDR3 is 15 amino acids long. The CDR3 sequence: CASSDWGQGAREQYF. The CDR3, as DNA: TGTGCCAGCAGTGACTGGGGACAGGGGGCGAGGGAGCAGTACTTC.

CDR3 DNA sequence: TGCGCCAGCAGGGACAACTCCTACGAGCAGTACTTC. Encoded protein: CASRDNSYEQYF. This chain connects TRBV5-1 to TRBJ2-7, with D maybe TRBD1 (5 bases). Trimming removed 5 bases at V and 0 bases at J, with 6 bases between. The CDR3 has 12 residues. Germline V gene sequence: CDR1 SGHRS, CDR2 YFSETQ.

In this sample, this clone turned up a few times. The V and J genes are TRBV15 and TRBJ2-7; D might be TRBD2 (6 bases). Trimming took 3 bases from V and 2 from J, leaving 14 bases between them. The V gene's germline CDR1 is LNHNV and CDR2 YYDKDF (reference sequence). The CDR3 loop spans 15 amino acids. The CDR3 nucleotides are TGTGCCACCAGCAGGGGGGGTGGACAAACCTACGAGCAGTACTTC. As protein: CATSRGGGQTYEQYF.

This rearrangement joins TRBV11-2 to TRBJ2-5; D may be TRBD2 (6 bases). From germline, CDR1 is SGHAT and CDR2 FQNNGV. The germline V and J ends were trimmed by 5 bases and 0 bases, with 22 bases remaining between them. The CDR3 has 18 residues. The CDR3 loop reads CASSLSFSSGWYQETQYF. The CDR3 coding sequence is TGTGCCAGCAGCCTCTCCTTTAGTAGCGGATGGTACCAAGAGACCCAGTACTTC.

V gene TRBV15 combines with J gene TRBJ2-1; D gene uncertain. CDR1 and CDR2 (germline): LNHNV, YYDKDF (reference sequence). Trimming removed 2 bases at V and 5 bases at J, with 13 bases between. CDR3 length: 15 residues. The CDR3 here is CATSRSAMRNNEQFF. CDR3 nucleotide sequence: TGTGCCACCAGCAGAAGTGCGATGCGAAACAATGAGCAGTTCTTC.

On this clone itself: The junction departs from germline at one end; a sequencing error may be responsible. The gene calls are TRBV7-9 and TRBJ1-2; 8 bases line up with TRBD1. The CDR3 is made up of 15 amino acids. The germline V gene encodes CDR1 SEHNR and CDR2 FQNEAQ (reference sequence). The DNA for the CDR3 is TGTTCCAGCAGCTTAGGGCCCCGACAGGGGAATGGCTACACCTTC. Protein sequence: CSSSLGPRQGNGYTF.

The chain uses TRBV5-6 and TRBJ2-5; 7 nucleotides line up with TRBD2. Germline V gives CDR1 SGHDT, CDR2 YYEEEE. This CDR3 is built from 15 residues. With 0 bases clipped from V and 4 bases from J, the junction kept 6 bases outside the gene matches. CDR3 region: CASSLVAGVGETQYF. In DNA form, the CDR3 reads TGTGCCAGCAGCTTGGTGGCGGGAGTGGGAGAGACCCAGTACTTC.

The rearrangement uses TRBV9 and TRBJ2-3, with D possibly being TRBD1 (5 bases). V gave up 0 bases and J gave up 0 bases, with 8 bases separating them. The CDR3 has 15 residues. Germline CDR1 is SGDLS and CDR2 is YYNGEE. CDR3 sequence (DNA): TGTGCCAGCAGCGTAGCCGGACATAGCACAGATACGCAGTATTTT. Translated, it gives CASSVAGHSTDTQYF.

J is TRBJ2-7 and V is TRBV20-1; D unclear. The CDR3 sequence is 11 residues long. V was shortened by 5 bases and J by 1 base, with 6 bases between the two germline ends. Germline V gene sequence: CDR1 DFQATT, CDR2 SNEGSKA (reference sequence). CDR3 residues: CSAFGSYEQYF. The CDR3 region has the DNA TGCAGTGCTTTCGGGTCCTACGAGCAGTACTTC.

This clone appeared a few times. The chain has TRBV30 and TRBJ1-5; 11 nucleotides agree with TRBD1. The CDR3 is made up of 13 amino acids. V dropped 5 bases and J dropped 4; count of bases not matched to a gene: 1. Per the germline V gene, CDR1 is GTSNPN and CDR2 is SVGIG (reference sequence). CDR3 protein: CAWGTGGNQPQHF. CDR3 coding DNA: TGTGCCTGGGGGACAGGGGGGAATCAGCCCCAGCATTTT.

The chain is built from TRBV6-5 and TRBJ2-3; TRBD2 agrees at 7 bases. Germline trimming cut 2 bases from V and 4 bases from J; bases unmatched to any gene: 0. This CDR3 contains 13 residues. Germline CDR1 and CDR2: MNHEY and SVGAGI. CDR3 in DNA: TGTGCCAGCAGTTACCGGGGGGCAGATACGCAGTATTTT. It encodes CASSYRGADTQYF.